Following are 3 T cell receptor beta chains from one sample sequenced in a study of shared clonotypes between healthy human individuals. Naive-designated CD8 cells lacked CD45RO, were positively enriched for CCR7, and omitted terminally differentiated effector memory CD45RA+ cells. Method: immunoSEQ multiplex PCR; TCRdb's copy keeps in-frame clones and lacks some. This table has some 2 million clones, approximately 94% appearing once. The sequenced sample consisted of naive CD8+ T cells sorted from blood. The origin of the receptors is a man aged 18-30 years in good health.

The sample holds a few counts of this clone. The chain recombines TRBV2 with TRBJ1-2, with D possibly TRBD1 on 5 matching bases. The ends were cut back, 8 bases at V and 2 bases at J, with 9 bases in the middle. The V gene's germline CDR1 is SNHLY and CDR2 FYNNEI. The CDR3 spans 12 residues. CDR3 protein: CASGGPNYGYTF. The CDR3 DNA reads as TGTGCCAGCGGGGGACCGAACTATGGCTACACCTTC.

The rearrangement uses TRBV4-1 and TRBJ2-5; 7 bases match TRBD2. This CDR3 comprises 11 residues. Germline V gene lookup returns CDR1 MGHRA and CDR2 YSYEKL. The junction had 8 bases not matched to a gene; V was cut back by 10 bases and J by 9 bases. CDR3 protein: CATGEGRSQYF. In nucleotides, the CDR3 is TGCGCCACTGGGGAGGGAAGGTCCCAGTACTTC.

In DNA form, the CDR3 reads TGTGCCAGCAGTGAAGAGGCTAGCGGGAGCTCCTACAATGAGCAGTTCTTC. Amino acids: CASSEEASGSSYNEQFF. The chain carries TRBV2 and TRBJ2-1; 10 nucleotides agree with TRBD2. CDR3 size: 17 residues. The V segment lost 1 base and the J segment 0 bases; nucleotides outside the gene matches: 3. Germline-derived CDR1 and CDR2 are SNHLY and FYNNEI.